A single sample gave rise to the 31 T cell receptor beta chains below, sequenced in a study of radiotherapy plus CTLA-4 blockade in lung cancer. TCRdb's copy holds only in-frame clones and misses some; the assay was immunoSEQ multiplex PCR. This sample has 20,000 to 30,000 clones, with approximately 77% found just once. Sequenced here: peripheral blood, sampled from a patient treated with radiotherapy plus ipilimumab. The receptors here all came from a human donor with non-small cell lung cancer that progressed on radiotherapy plus ipilimumab.

CDR3 DNA sequence: TGCGCCAGCAGCCAAGAGGGACAGGGGCCTCATGGCTACACCTTC. It specifies CASSQEGQGPHGYTF. The chain employs TRBV4-3 and TRBJ1-2; 10 nucleotides align to TRBD1. CDR1 and CDR2 from the germline V gene are LGHNA and YSLEER. After removal of 0 bases from V and 6 bases from J, the junction contained 4 bases not matched to a gene. The length of the CDR3 is 15 residues.

The chain has TRBV28 and TRBJ1-2, with 12 nucleotides matching TRBD1. Trimming removed 4 bases from V and 6 bases from J; junction bases left unmatched: 6. Germline assignment: CDR1 MDHEN and CDR2 SYDVKM. CDR3 size: 15 residues. The CDR3 region has the DNA TGTGCCAGCAGTTCCGGGACAGGGGGCGTCCATGGCTACACCTTC. Its translation: CASSSGTGGVHGYTF.

The chain combines TRBV2 with TRBJ1-6, with D possibly being TRBD1 (5 bases). Germline CDR1 reads SNHLY; CDR2 reads FYNNEI. Deletions cut 5 bases from V and 9 bases from J, with 17 bases between. The CDR3 consists of 15 residues. This chain's CDR3 is CASSYTGAGGSPLHF. The CDR3 coding sequence is TGTGCCAGCAGTTACACCGGGGCCGGGGGTTCACCCCTCCACTTT.

This clone has just a few counts. The same CDR3 can be traced to other DNA sequences in this sample. The chain recombines TRBV7-6 with TRBJ2-7; D may match TRBD1 or TRBD2 (5 bases each). Germline CDR1 is SGHVS and CDR2 is FNYEAQ. V shed 6 bases and J shed 3 bases, with 12 bases lying between them. CDR3 length equals 13 residues. The CDR3 DNA follows: TGTGCCAGCAGTCCGGGACCGAACTACGAGCAGTACTTC. Amino acids: CASSPGPNYEQYF.

V is TRBV18 and J is TRBJ2-7, with D unclear. V lost 0 bases to trimming and J lost 7 bases, with 13 bases between them. Germline V lookup: CDR1 KGHSH, CDR2 LQKENI. The CDR3 has 14 amino acids. As DNA, the CDR3 is TGTGCCAGCTCACCACCGGCATCCGCACAGGAGCAGTACTTC. It translates to CASSPPASAQEQYF.

This clone came up once. The chain combines TRBV11-2 with TRBJ2-7; 10 nucleotides align to TRBD2. Germline V gives CDR1 SGHAT, CDR2 FQNNGV. This CDR3 contains 13 residues. V shed 5 bases, J shed 3 bases, and the junction held 1 base outside the gene matches. CDR3 bases: TGTGCCAGCAGCAGGACTAGCGGCTACGAGCAGTACTTC. Amino acids: CASSRTSGYEQYF.

The chain is built from TRBV5-1 and TRBJ2-2, with no clear D. The CDR3 extends over 18 amino acids. V shed 1 base and J shed 1 base, with 17 bases lying between them. CDR1 and CDR2 from the germline V gene are SGHRS and YFSETQ. The CDR3 coding sequence is TGCGCCAGCAGCTTGAGATCAGTTGCAAGTTTGAACACCGGGGAGCTGTTTTTT. This encodes CASSLRSVASLNTGELFF.

This clone was observed a single time. CDR3 region: CATSRRDNEAFF. As DNA, the CDR3 is TGTGCCACCAGCAGGAGGGACAACGAAGCTTTCTTT. V usage is TRBV15 and J usage is TRBJ1-1; D perhaps matches TRBD1 (6 bases). Germline CDR1 LNHNV, CDR2 YYDKDF (reference sequence). V gave up 3 bases and J gave up 8 bases, with 10 bases separating them. This CDR3 spans 12 amino acids.

J is TRBJ2-3 and V is TRBV28; D may be TRBD1 or TRBD2 (5 bases each). The CDR3 is made up of 15 amino acids. CDR1 and CDR2 from the germline V gene are MDHEN and SYDVKM. The V and J ends lost 6 bases and 3 bases respectively, with 16 bases between them. CDR3 region: CASSPGTEATDTQYF. The CDR3, as DNA: TGTGCCAGCAGCCCTGGGACGGAGGCGACAGATACGCAGTATTTT. Full variable domain (outside the CDR3, taken from reference TRBV28 and TRBJ2-3): DVKVTQSSRYLVKRTGEKVFLECVQDMDHENMFWYRQDPGLGLRLIYFSYDVKMKEKGDIPEGYSVSREKKERFSLILESASTNQTSMYLCASSPGTEATDTQYFGPGTRLTVL.

The V gene is TRBV9, the J gene TRBJ2-1; tentative D call: TRBD2 (5 bases). Trimming left V 5 bases short and J 4 bases short, with 16 bases between. From germline, CDR1 is SGDLS and CDR2 YYNGEE. This CDR3 contains 15 residues. CDR3 sequence reads: CASSRTAGDYNEQFF. The CDR3 coding sequence is TGTGCCAGCAGTCGCACGGCGGGCGATTACAATGAGCAGTTCTTC.

The chain joins TRBV2 to TRBJ2-3; 8 nucleotides align to TRBD2. CDR1 SNHLY and CDR2 FYNNEI come from the germline V gene. The CDR3 runs 16 residues. V lost 1 base and J lost 4; bases outside the gene matches: 7. The CDR3 nucleotides read TGTGCCAGCAGTGAAGAAGGAGCGGGAGTGCCAGATACGCAGTATTTT. Translating gives CASSEEGAGVPDTQYF.

This rearrangement joins TRBV27 to TRBJ2-1; tentative D call: TRBD2 (5 bases). Germline V gene data show CDR1 as MNHEY and CDR2 as SMNVEV (reference sequence). The CDR3 is 15 amino acids. V was shortened by 2 bases and J by 9 bases, with 17 bases between the two germline ends. Written as DNA, the CDR3 is TGTGCCAGCAGTTTAACTGTAGGCCCCCTAGCTGAGCAGTTCTTC. It encodes CASSLTVGPLAEQFF.

The chain carries TRBV15 and TRBJ1-2, with 9 bases fitting TRBD1. The junction had 11 bases not matched to a gene; V was cut back by 5 bases and J by 1 base. The CDR3 is 17 amino acids. Germline V gene data show CDR1 as LNHNV and CDR2 as YYDKDF (reference sequence). The CDR3 DNA sequence: TGTGCCACCAGCCCCGGCATTGGGACAGGGCATAACTATGGCTACACCTTC. It codes for CATSPGIGTGHNYGYTF.

The rearrangement links TRBV5-6 to TRBJ2-1, with D perhaps TRBD1 (6 bases). Trimming removed 4 bases at V and 6 bases at J, with 8 bases between. There are 12 residues in the CDR3. In germline, CDR1 is SGHDT, CDR2 YYEEEE. Here the CDR3 reads CASSQGSNEQFF. Here the CDR3 DNA reads TGTGCCAGCAGCCAGGGGAGCAATGAGCAGTTCTTC.

The chain joins TRBV5-1 to TRBJ1-1; D uncertain. The CDR3 length is 13 residues. Trimming stripped 2 bases from V and 6 bases from J, with 11 bases between. Germline CDR1 is SGHRS and CDR2 is YFSETQ. This CDR3 is CASSFYRSAEAFF. Here the CDR3 DNA reads TGCGCCAGCAGCTTTTACCGATCGGCTGAAGCTTTCTTT.

This clone was detected once. The V call is TRBV5-1, the J call TRBJ2-1; perhaps TRBD2 as D (6 bases). This CDR3 region has 16 residues. V was pared by 4 bases and J by 4 bases, with 18 bases between. Per germline, CDR1 SGHRS and CDR2 YFSETQ. CDR3 region: CASSPRDFWGYNEQFF. The CDR3 DNA sequence: TGCGCCAGCAGCCCTCGGGACTTTTGGGGGTACAATGAGCAGTTCTTC. The full variable domain, completed using reference TRBV5-1 and TRBJ2-1, is KAGVTQTPRYLIKTRGQQVTLSCSPISGHRSVSWYQQTPGQGLQFLFEYFSETQRNKGNFPGRFSGRQFSNSRSEMNVSTLELGDSALYLCASSPRDFWGYNEQFFGPGTRLTVL.

This chain connects TRBV14 to TRBJ2-1; 8 bases agree with TRBD1. This CDR3 is built from 16 residues. J was trimmed by 3 bases and V by 2 bases; bases with no gene match: 6. CDR1 is SGHDN, CDR2 FVKESK, per germline. CDR3 DNA sequence: TGTGCCAGCAGCCAACCCCCAGGGGGCCTCTACAATGAGCAGTTCTTC. This codes for CASSQPPGGLYNEQFF.

The chain employs TRBV11-2 and TRBJ1-4, with TRBD1 as a possible D gene (5 bases). The CDR3 spans 15 residues. Trimming removed 1 base at V and 3 bases at J, with 9 bases between. Germline CDR1 SGHAT, CDR2 FQNNGV. Here the CDR3 DNA reads TGTGCCAGCAGCTTAGGGGGCGGCTCTAATGAAAAACTGTTTTTT. Protein: CASSLGGGSNEKLFF.

The rearrangement uses TRBV5-6 and TRBJ2-7; 9 nucleotides match TRBD1. The CDR3 totals 14 residues. Germline V gives CDR1 SGHDT, CDR2 YYEEEE. Unmatched junction bases numbered 7, after V lost 4 bases and J lost 5 bases. The chain's CDR3 is CASSPGTGRHEQYF. The CDR3 region has the DNA TGTGCCAGCAGCCCGGGGACAGGGAGGCACGAGCAGTACTTC.

This clone was recorded once. V is TRBV6-5 and J is TRBJ2-5, with no clear D. V lost 5 bases to trimming and J lost 1 base, with 14 bases between them. CDR3 size: 15 residues. Germline V gene data show CDR1 as MNHEY and CDR2 as SVGAGI. The CDR3: CASSGTTSGQETQYF. CDR3 nucleotide sequence: TGTGCCAGCAGTGGAACTACCTCGGGCCAAGAGACCCAGTACTTC.

The chain recombines TRBV9 with TRBJ2-1; D is unresolved. The V gene lost 0 bases and the J gene lost 4 bases, with 5 bases spanning the gap. The V gene's germline CDR1 is SGDLS and CDR2 YYNGEE. The CDR3 is 13 residues long. CDR3 loop: CASSVEGYNEQFF. DNA of the CDR3: TGTGCCAGCAGCGTAGAAGGTTACAATGAGCAGTTCTTC.

The genes are TRBV6-5 and TRBJ2-7; D is uncertain. The CDR3 consists of 16 residues. Trimming shortened V by 0 bases and J by 4 bases, and 16 bases separated the two germline ends. From germline, CDR1 is MNHEY and CDR2 SVGAGI. The CDR3 spells CASSYSDAGSVYEQYF. As DNA, the CDR3 is TGTGCCAGCAGTTACTCGGACGCAGGCTCGGTTTACGAGCAGTACTTC.

The CDR3 DNA follows: TGTGCCAGCTCACGGAGAGACAGGGGGCTACCAGACGGAAGAGGCTACACCTTC. This gives the protein CASSRRDRGLPDGRGYTF. The V call is TRBV18, the J call TRBJ1-2; TRBD1 matches at 10 bases. The CDR3 runs 18 residues. Germline CDR1 KGHSH, CDR2 LQKENI. The V gene end was trimmed by 4 bases and the J gene end by 8 bases; junction bases not matched to a gene: 19.

The chain recombines TRBV2 with TRBJ1-1; D gene ambiguous. The CDR3 is made up of 14 amino acids. The germline gives CDR1 SNHLY, CDR2 FYNNEI. V shed 3 bases and J shed 0 bases, with 8 bases lying between them. The CDR3 loop reads CASSDFPMNTEAFF. For the CDR3, the DNA is TGTGCCAGCAGTGATTTCCCAATGAACACTGAAGCTTTCTTT.

CDR3 protein: CASSLGQGIPTDTQYF. The CDR3 DNA sequence: TGTGCCAGCAGCTTAGGGCAGGGTATTCCCACAGATACGCAGTATTTT. The genes are TRBV7-6 and TRBJ2-3; possibly TRBD1 for D (5 bases). V shed 1 base and J shed 2 bases, with 13 bases lying between them. The CDR3 consists of 16 residues. The germline CDR1 and CDR2 sequences are SGHVS and FNYEAQ.

The rearrangement links TRBV4-3 to TRBJ2-5; no clear D gene. Germline CDR1 reads LGHNA; CDR2 reads YSLEER. CDR3 length: 14 amino acids. V was shortened by 0 bases and J by 7 bases, with 12 bases between the two germline ends. CDR3 DNA: TGCGCCAGCAGCCAAGATGCGTCCGTCGGGACCCAGTACTTC. This gives the protein CASSQDASVGTQYF.

The chain has TRBV11-2 and TRBJ2-2; TRBD2 agrees at 16 bases. This CDR3 is 19 amino acids long. Per the germline V gene, CDR1 is SGHAT and CDR2 is FQNNGV. V was clipped by 5 bases and J by 6 bases; unmatched bases: 12. The CDR3 sequence: CASSLILGLAGGRAGELFF. The CDR3 DNA reads as TGTGCCAGCAGCCTGATTCTGGGACTAGCGGGAGGGCGAGCCGGGGAGCTGTTTTTT.

The chain carries TRBV5-4 and TRBJ2-5; TRBD2 agrees at 7 bases. The junction had 3 bases not matched to a gene; V was cut back by 0 bases and J by 1 base. The CDR3 is 15 amino acids. Germline V CDR1 and CDR2: SGHNT, YYREEE (reference sequence). CDR3 loop: CASSLAGGPQETQYF. For the CDR3, the DNA is TGTGCCAGCAGCTTGGCGGGAGGCCCCCAAGAGACCCAGTACTTC.

The chain joins TRBV4-3 to TRBJ2-7, with a possible D match to TRBD1 (5 bases). The CDR3 sequence is 16 residues long. CDR1 and CDR2 from the germline V gene are LGHNA and YSLEER. V was trimmed by 0 bases and J by 0 bases, leaving 12 bases between them. CDR3 in amino acids: CASSQDPSDSSYEQYF. The CDR3 DNA reads TGCGCCAGCAGCCAAGACCCCTCCGACAGCTCCTACGAGCAGTACTTC.

The sample holds a few counts of this clone. V usage is TRBV29-1 and J usage is TRBJ2-7, with D perhaps TRBD2 (7 bases). CDR3 length: 14 residues. Trimming cost V 5 bases and J 2 bases, with 16 bases left between them. Germline CDR1 is SQVTM and CDR2 is ANQGSEA. The chain's CDR3 is CSVRKGGDAYEQYF. Here the CDR3 DNA reads TGCAGCGTTAGAAAAGGGGGGGATGCCTACGAGCAGTACTTC.

This clone was seen more than once but under ten times. This chain connects TRBV10-3 to TRBJ2-6; possibly TRBD1 for D (6 bases). Trimming took 5 bases from V and 4 from J, leaving 15 bases between them. The CDR3 runs to 16 residues. From germline, CDR1 is ENHRY and CDR2 SYGVKD. The CDR3 reads CAISTSGADGANVLTF. The CDR3 nucleotides are TGTGCCATCAGTACTTCAGGGGCCGACGGGGCCAACGTCCTGACTTTC.